This is a list of T cell receptor beta chains from one sample in a study of T cell responses to AZD1222 COVID-19 vaccine. The method was immunoSEQ multiplex PCR; TCRdb's version includes in-frame clones alone and lacks a portion of them. In the table there are roughly 150,000 clones, around nine tenths of which are singletons. Sequencing used peripheral blood, obtained 28 days after the second AZD1222 dose. These receptors were obtained from an adult who received the AZD1222 COVID-19 vaccine. Both conserved end residues are trimmed from each CDR3.

v_call cdr3_aa
TRBV19 ASSQTGNYGYT
TRBV9 ASSLNRADLNTGELF
TRBV15 ATSSAGGWQETQY
TRBV6-5 ASSSYSNQPQH
TRBV6-5 ASSQQARGNTIY
TRBV2 ASRLMETQY
TRBV9 ASSGGQGSRQPQH
TRBV7-3 ASSSSSNTEAF
TRBV14 ASSPSGRRYNEQF
TRBV6-5 ASRSRGGNRPQH
TRBV5-1 ASSLSGAKNGYT
TRBV7-9 ASTRGTVGEGYT
TRBV19 ASSVGQGRVRETQY
TRBV6-5 ASSSTGTGTYEQY
TRBV12-3/TRBV12-4 ASSLTGYTEAF
TRBV19 ASSLPPGAKGAAYNEQF
TRBV6-5 ASRRGQGAYEQY
TRBV18 ASSPLAGTDNSPLH
TRBV2 ASSEAGQINEKLF
TRBV6-1 ASSEAYYPGELF
TRBV18 ASSPWGGGTEAF
TRBV6-5 ASSYSSLSTEAF
TRBV21-1 ASSKNPSGSYEQY
TRBV30 AWGIGPGAAEAF
TRBV19 ASSPTGGDSPLH
TRBV3-1/TRBV3-2 ASSQNDFFSYEQY
TRBV19 ASSEGRNTIY
TRBV28 ASSLISDGTDTQY
TRBV6-5 ASRIRASYNSPLH
TRBV28 ASSSEIRGLTDTQY
TRBV13 ASSLVRQRDTEAF
TRBV9 ASSQGWGTDTQY
TRBV18 ASSHRGQSNTGELF
TRBV28 ASSFLGQGQETQY
TRBV7-3 ASSPRALPSGSWSYNEQF
TRBV19 ASSYRSGALLSNQPQH
TRBV3-1/TRBV3-2 ASSRGSGPNQPQH
TRBV10-3 AITRDGDTEAF
TRBV29-1 SVERGNEQF
TRBV19 ASSISGVGSYEQY
TRBV7-2 ASSWGTNTGELF
TRBV27 ASSLSRGRWNTEAF